These T cell receptor beta chains were read from a single sample in a study of beta chain features in type 1 diabetes. Assay: immunoSEQ multiplex PCR; the TCRdb copy retains only in-frame clones and omits some. The sample shows 600,000 to 750,000 clones, roughly an eighth of them seen only once. What was sequenced was naive CD4+ T cells from blood. The receptor source for this set is a man aged 30-40 years with type 1 diabetes. CDR3s leave out the opening cysteine and the closing phenylalanine or tryptophan.

CDR3aa: ASSLYQTGGWGETQY
len: 15
v_gene: TRBV5-6
j_gene: TRBJ2-5

CDR3aa: ASSAYRENTEAF
len: 12
v_gene: TRBV11-3
j_gene: TRBJ1-1

CDR3aa: AISEDRVEQPQH
len: 12
v_gene: TRBV10-3
j_gene: TRBJ1-5

CDR3aa: ASSLTGPSGANVLT
len: 14
v_gene: TRBV7-8
j_gene: TRBJ2-6

CDR3aa: ASSPPARNQPQH
len: 12
v_gene: TRBV28
j_gene: TRBJ1-5

CDR3aa: ASSPGPQIREQF
len: 12
v_gene: TRBV6-5
j_gene: TRBJ2-1

CDR3aa: SADSAGGYT
len: 9
v_gene: TRBV20-1
j_gene: TRBJ1-2

CDR3aa: ASSLFPDGTYEQY
len: 13
v_gene: TRBV7-2
j_gene: TRBJ2-7

CDR3aa: ASSFGQPPYEQY
len: 12
v_gene: TRBV28
j_gene: TRBJ2-7

CDR3aa: ASSLGRRGSADTQY
len: 14
v_gene: TRBV7-2
j_gene: TRBJ2-3

CDR3aa: AIMGRGYQGEQF
len: 12
v_gene: TRBV10-3
j_gene: TRBJ2-1

CDR3aa: ASGIGGDSPLH
len: 11
v_gene: TRBV7-2
j_gene: TRBJ1-6

CDR3aa: ASSWGGAGYGYT
len: 12
v_gene: TRBV27
j_gene: TRBJ1-2

CDR3aa: ASSTPTGKVEQF
len: 12
v_gene: TRBV9
j_gene: TRBJ2-1

CDR3aa: ASSVDSLDYEQY
len: 12
v_gene: TRBV9
j_gene: TRBJ2-7

CDR3aa: ASSQDPTGRVT
len: 11
v_gene: TRBV14
j_gene: TRBJ1-2

CDR3aa: ASSLTGQGVSGYT
len: 13
v_gene: TRBV28
j_gene: TRBJ1-2

CDR3aa: ASSYGTGDYGYT
len: 12
v_gene: TRBV6-6
j_gene: TRBJ1-2

CDR3aa: ASSQGEGRNTEAF
len: 13
v_gene: TRBV4-2
j_gene: TRBJ1-1

CDR3aa: ASSAGTGREETQY
len: 13
v_gene: TRBV9
j_gene: TRBJ2-5

CDR3aa: AVRRVGTDTQY
len: 11
v_gene: TRBV10-3
j_gene: TRBJ2-3

CDR3aa: ASSPPGQGNTIY
len: 12
v_gene: TRBV18
j_gene: TRBJ1-3

CDR3aa: ASSQDPGRGSGGELF
len: 15
v_gene: TRBV4-3
j_gene: TRBJ2-2

CDR3aa: ASSPRIDRVSNYGYT
len: 15
v_gene: TRBV18
j_gene: TRBJ1-2

CDR3aa: ASSPAMGAGNGYT
len: 13
v_gene: TRBV7-2
j_gene: TRBJ1-2

CDR3aa: ASSVSPQETQY
len: 11
v_gene: TRBV9
j_gene: TRBJ2-5

CDR3aa: ASSIPGGTQY
len: 10
v_gene: TRBV11-2
j_gene: TRBJ2-3

CDR3aa: ASRRTSQGEQY
len: 11
v_gene: TRBV2
j_gene: TRBJ2-7

CDR3aa: ASSLRLISGANVLT
len: 14
v_gene: TRBV13
j_gene: TRBJ2-6

CDR3aa: ASSPVRGEQY
len: 10
v_gene: TRBV7-8
j_gene: TRBJ2-7

CDR3aa: ASSLGPAGDQETQY
len: 14
v_gene: TRBV5-1
j_gene: TRBJ2-5

CDR3aa: ASSLGQRENTGELF
len: 14
v_gene: TRBV7-2
j_gene: TRBJ2-2

CDR3aa: ATSRVLEETQY
len: 11
v_gene: TRBV15
j_gene: TRBJ2-5

CDR3aa: SVAQGEYQPQH
len: 11
v_gene: TRBV29-1
j_gene: TRBJ1-5

CDR3aa: ASSPGGVAF
len: 9
v_gene: TRBV7-9
j_gene: TRBJ1-1

CDR3aa: ASGRRGTDTQY
len: 11
v_gene: TRBV12-5
j_gene: TRBJ2-3

CDR3aa: ASSLNPGPPTDTQY
len: 14
v_gene: TRBV5-1
j_gene: TRBJ2-3

CDR3aa: ASSPEADTQY
len: 10
v_gene: TRBV7-9
j_gene: TRBJ2-3

CDR3aa: ASTRFNEQF
len: 9
v_gene: TRBV28
j_gene: TRBJ2-1

CDR3aa: ASSSLRVPDTQY
len: 12
v_gene: TRBV7-2
j_gene: TRBJ2-3

CDR3aa: ASSQQFGTGSSGNTIY
len: 16
v_gene: TRBV4-3
j_gene: TRBJ1-3

CDR3aa: ASSTNSPLH
len: 9
v_gene: TRBV7-9
j_gene: TRBJ1-6

CDR3aa: ASSYESRRAF
len: 10
v_gene: TRBV6-6
j_gene: TRBJ1-1

CDR3aa: SVGGRLVTDTQY
len: 12
v_gene: TRBV29-1
j_gene: TRBJ2-3

CDR3aa: ASSLSGQRNYEQY
len: 13
v_gene: TRBV7-2
j_gene: TRBJ2-7

CDR3aa: ASSVAGGGSSTDTQY
len: 15
v_gene: TRBV9
j_gene: TRBJ2-3

CDR3aa: ASSPGSGGPGNTIY
len: 14
v_gene: TRBV5-1
j_gene: TRBJ1-3

CDR3aa: ASSLTVNYGYT
len: 11
v_gene: TRBV5-1
j_gene: TRBJ1-2

CDR3aa: ASSSGLVRSYGYT
len: 13
v_gene: TRBV11-3
j_gene: TRBJ1-2

CDR3aa: ASSQDLSSYNSPLH
len: 14
v_gene: TRBV14
j_gene: TRBJ1-6

CDR3aa: ASSLRGAQVNEQF
len: 13
v_gene: TRBV9
j_gene: TRBJ2-1

CDR3aa: ASSVAATNTGELF
len: 13
v_gene: TRBV9
j_gene: TRBJ2-2

CDR3aa: ASSLGLNYNEQF
len: 12
v_gene: TRBV5-6
j_gene: TRBJ2-1

CDR3aa: ASSRGQGRSNQPQH
len: 14
v_gene: TRBV7-2
j_gene: TRBJ1-5

CDR3aa: AISAGLAPTNTGELF
len: 15
v_gene: TRBV10-3
j_gene: TRBJ2-2

CDR3aa: ASSFLEKNTEAF
len: 12
v_gene: TRBV27
j_gene: TRBJ1-1

CDR3aa: ASSLRYNTGELF
len: 12
v_gene: TRBV19
j_gene: TRBJ2-2